Shown below are 10 T cell receptor beta chains from a single sample sequenced in a study of identical twins. Each CDR3 protein gets one entry after TCRdb re-called the 5' RACE reads with MiXCR. The data hold roughly 1,500,000 distinct CDR3 sequences, with 32% observed a single time. The sequencing sample was made of cord blood. The receptor set was obtained from a newborn girl in good health.

This chain joins TRBV3-1 and TRBJ2-3; weak D call: TRBD2 (5 bases). Germline V lookup: CDR1 LGHDT, CDR2 YNNKEL (reference sequence). The CDR3 loop spans 13 amino acids. The V end was cut by 8 bases, the J end by 6 bases, with 15 bases between. CDR3 protein: CASGRAATDTQYF. CDR3 coding DNA: TGTGCCAGCGGGAGAGCGGCCACGGATACGCAGTATTTT.

This clonotype was detected only a few times. The junction departs from the called germline gene at one end, perhaps through a read error. This chain links TRBV12-3 or TRBV12-4 with TRBJ2-7; D not certain. This CDR3 is 12 amino acids long. CDR3 in DNA: TGTGCCAGCAGTGTACAGCAGTACGAGCAGTACTTT. This encodes CASSVQQYEQYF.

This chain connects TRBV4-1 to TRBJ1-3; the D gene is possibly TRBD1 (6 bases). The length of the CDR3 is 17 residues. CDR1 is MGHRA and CDR2 is YSYEKL in the germline V gene. Trimming left V 0 bases short and J 0 bases short, with 12 bases between. The CDR3 DNA sequence: TGCGCCAGCAGCCAAGATTGGGGGGCAAACTCTGGAAACACCATATATTTT. This encodes CASSQDWGANSGNTIYF.

V usage is TRBV7-9 and J usage is TRBJ2-1; the match to TRBD2 covers 12 bases. Near its end, the DNA agrees better with TRBJ2-7, so the J call may be wrong. The length of the CDR3 is 17 residues. Germline CDR1 SEHNR, CDR2 FQNEAQ (reference sequence). The CDR3 DNA follows: TGTGCCAGCAGCTTTACTAGCGGGAGGAGCTCCTACAATGAGCAGTACTTC. Its protein product is CASSFTSGRSSYNEQYF.

A remark on this clonotype: One end of the junction varies from germline; a read error may be responsible. The chain employs TRBV24-1 and TRBJ1-5; 11 bases map to TRBD1. Germline V gene lookup returns CDR1 KGHDR and CDR2 SFDVKD. This CDR3 region has 16 residues. This CDR3 reads CASSDLGQGVNQPQHF. CDR3 coding DNA: TGCGCCTCCAGTGATTTGGGACAGGGGGTCAATCAGCCCCAGCATTTT.

This chain connects TRBV6-6 to TRBJ1-5, with a tentative D call TRBD1 (5 bases). The CDR3 covers 15 residues. Germline V gene sequence: CDR1 MNHNY, CDR2 SVGAGI (reference sequence). V lost 7 bases, J lost 0 bases, and 13 bases lay in between. The CDR3: CASIDRQYSNQPQHF. The CDR3, as DNA: TGTGCCAGCATCGACCGACAGTATAGCAATCAGCCCCAGCATTTT.

The chain is built from TRBV3-1 and TRBJ2-4, with D possibly matching TRBD2 (6 bases). Germline V gives CDR1 LGHDT, CDR2 YNNKEL (reference sequence). This CDR3 contains 16 residues. With 5 bases removed from V and 2 bases from J, the gap between germline ends came to 16 bases. CDR3 in DNA: TGTGCCAGCAGCTGGGGGTACGGGAGCCCCAAAAACATTCAGTACTTC. Translated: CASSWGYGSPKNIQYF.

The chain carries TRBV11-3 and TRBJ2-2; D unclear. The CDR3 covers 12 residues. V was shortened by 7 bases and J by 3 bases, with 6 bases between the two germline ends. Looked up from germline, CDR1 is SGHNT and CDR2 is YENEEA. The CDR3, as DNA: TGTGCCAGCATCCGGTACACCGGGGAGCTGTTTTTT. Encoded protein: CASIRYTGELFF.

In this sample, this clonotype turned up a few times. A much larger clonotype is one base distant, so this may be a read error. This sequence joins TRBV3-1 and TRBJ2-3; possible D gene TRBD1, 5 bases. The CDR3 runs 14 residues. V lost 1 base to trimming and J lost 2 bases, with 7 bases between them. Germline assignment: CDR1 LGHDT and CDR2 YNNKEL (reference sequence). Here the CDR3 reads CASSQGQFTDTQYF. The CDR3 nucleotides read TGTGCCAGCAGCCAAGGACAGTTCACAGATACGCAGTATTTT.

For this clonotype: With a much larger clone just one base away, this may be a read error. The V and J genes are TRBV10-3 and TRBJ2-5; TRBD2 matches 10 bases. Losses at the gene ends were 0 bases for V and 11 bases for J; bases not matched to a gene: 15. From germline, CDR1 is ENHRY and CDR2 SYGVKD. The CDR3 is made up of 17 amino acids. CDR3 in DNA: TGTGCCATCAGTGAGTCAAGCGGGAGGGCCGTTTCCTACGCGCAGTACTTC. This gives the protein CAISESSGRAVSYAQYF.